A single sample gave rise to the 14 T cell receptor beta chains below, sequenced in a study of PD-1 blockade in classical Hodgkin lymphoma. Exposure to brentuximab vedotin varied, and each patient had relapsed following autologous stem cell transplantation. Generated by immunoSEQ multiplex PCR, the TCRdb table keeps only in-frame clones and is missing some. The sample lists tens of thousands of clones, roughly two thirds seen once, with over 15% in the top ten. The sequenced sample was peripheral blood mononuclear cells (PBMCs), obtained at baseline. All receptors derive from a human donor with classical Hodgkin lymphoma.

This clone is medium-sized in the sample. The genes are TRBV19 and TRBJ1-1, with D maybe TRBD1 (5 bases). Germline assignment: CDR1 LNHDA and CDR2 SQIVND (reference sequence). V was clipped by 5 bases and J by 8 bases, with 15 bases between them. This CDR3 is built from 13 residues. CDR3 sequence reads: CASSLLGGREAFF. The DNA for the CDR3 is TGTGCCAGTAGTTTATTGGGGGGTCGAGAAGCTTTCTTT.

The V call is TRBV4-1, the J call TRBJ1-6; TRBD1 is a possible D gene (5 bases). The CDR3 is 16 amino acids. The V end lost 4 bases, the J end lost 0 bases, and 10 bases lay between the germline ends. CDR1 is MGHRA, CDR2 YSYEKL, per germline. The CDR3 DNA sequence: TGCGCCAGCAGCCGCAGACAGAGCTCCTATAATTCACCCCTCCACTTT. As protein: CASSRRQSSYNSPLHF.

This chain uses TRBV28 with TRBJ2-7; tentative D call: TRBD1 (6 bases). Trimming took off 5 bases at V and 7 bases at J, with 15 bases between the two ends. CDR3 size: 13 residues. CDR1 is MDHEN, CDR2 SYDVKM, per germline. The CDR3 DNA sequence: TGTGCCAGCAGTCTCAGGGGAACCGGTGAGCAGTACGTC. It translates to CASSLRGTGEQYV.

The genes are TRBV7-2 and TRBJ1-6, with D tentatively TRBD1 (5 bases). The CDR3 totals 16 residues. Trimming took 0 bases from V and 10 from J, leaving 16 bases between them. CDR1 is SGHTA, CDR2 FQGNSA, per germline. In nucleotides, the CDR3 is TGTGCCAGCAGCTTAGCCGGCCAGGGCCTTGGATCACCCCTCCACTTT. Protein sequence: CASSLAGQGLGSPLHF.

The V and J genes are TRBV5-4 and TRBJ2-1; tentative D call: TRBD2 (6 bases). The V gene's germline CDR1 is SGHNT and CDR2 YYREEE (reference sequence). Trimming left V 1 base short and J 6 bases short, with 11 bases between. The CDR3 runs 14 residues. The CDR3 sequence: CASSLQTRSNEQFF. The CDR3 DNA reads TGTGCCAGCAGCTTGCAGACTAGATCCAATGAGCAGTTCTTC.

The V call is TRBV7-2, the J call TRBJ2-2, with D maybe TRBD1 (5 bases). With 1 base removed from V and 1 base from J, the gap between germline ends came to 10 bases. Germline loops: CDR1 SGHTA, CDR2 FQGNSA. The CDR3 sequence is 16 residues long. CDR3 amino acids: CASSLEGVVNTGELFF. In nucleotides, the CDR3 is TGTGCCAGCAGCTTAGAAGGGGTAGTGAACACCGGGGAGCTGTTTTTT.

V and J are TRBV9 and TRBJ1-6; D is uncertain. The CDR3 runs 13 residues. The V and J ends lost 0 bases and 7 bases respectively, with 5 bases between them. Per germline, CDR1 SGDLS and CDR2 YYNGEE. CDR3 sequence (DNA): TGTGCCAGCAGCGTAGATGAAAATTCACCCCTCCACTTT. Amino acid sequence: CASSVDENSPLHF.

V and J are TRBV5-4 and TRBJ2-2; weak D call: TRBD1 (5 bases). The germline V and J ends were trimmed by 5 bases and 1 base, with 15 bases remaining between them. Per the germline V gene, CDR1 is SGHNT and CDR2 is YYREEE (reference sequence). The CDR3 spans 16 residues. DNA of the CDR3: TGTGCCAGCAGTACAGTACAGGCCCAGAACACCGGGGAGCTGTTTTTT. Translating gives CASSTVQAQNTGELFF.

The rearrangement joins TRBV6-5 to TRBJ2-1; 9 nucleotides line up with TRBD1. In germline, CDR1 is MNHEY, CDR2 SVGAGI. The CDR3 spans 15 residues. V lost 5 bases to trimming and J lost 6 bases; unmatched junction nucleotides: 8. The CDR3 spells CASSVPGQGSNEQFF. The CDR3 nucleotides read TGTGCCAGCAGTGTCCCGGGACAGGGCTCCAATGAGCAGTTCTTC.

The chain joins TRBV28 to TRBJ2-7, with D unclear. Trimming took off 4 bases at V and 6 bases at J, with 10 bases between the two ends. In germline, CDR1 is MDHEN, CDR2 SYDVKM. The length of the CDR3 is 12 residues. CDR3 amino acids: CASSSPLGEQYF. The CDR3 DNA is TGTGCCAGCAGTTCGCCGTTGGGCGAGCAGTACTTC.

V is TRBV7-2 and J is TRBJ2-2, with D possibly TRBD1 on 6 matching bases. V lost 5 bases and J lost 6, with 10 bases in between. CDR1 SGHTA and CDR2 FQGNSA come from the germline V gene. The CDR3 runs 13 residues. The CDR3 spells CASSPHRAGELFF. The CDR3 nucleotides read TGTGCCAGCAGCCCCCACAGGGCCGGGGAGCTGTTTTTT.

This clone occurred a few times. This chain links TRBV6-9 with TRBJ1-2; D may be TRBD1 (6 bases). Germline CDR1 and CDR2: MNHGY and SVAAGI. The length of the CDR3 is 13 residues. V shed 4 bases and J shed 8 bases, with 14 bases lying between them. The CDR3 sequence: CASSFGGMGGYTF. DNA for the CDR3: TGTGCCAGCAGTTTCGGGGGCATGGGCGGCTACACCTTC.

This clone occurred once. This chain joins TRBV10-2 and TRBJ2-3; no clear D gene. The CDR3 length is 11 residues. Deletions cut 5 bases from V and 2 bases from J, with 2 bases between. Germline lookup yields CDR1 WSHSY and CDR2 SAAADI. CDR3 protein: CASSPTDTQYF. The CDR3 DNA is TGCGCCAGCAGTCCCACAGATACGCAGTATTTT.

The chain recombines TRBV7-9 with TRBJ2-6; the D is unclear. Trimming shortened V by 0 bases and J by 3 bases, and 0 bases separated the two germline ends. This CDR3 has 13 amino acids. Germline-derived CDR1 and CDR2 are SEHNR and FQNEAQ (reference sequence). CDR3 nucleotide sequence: TGTGCCAGCAGCTTAGCTGGGGCCAACGTCCTGACTTTC. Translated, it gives CASSLAGANVLTF.